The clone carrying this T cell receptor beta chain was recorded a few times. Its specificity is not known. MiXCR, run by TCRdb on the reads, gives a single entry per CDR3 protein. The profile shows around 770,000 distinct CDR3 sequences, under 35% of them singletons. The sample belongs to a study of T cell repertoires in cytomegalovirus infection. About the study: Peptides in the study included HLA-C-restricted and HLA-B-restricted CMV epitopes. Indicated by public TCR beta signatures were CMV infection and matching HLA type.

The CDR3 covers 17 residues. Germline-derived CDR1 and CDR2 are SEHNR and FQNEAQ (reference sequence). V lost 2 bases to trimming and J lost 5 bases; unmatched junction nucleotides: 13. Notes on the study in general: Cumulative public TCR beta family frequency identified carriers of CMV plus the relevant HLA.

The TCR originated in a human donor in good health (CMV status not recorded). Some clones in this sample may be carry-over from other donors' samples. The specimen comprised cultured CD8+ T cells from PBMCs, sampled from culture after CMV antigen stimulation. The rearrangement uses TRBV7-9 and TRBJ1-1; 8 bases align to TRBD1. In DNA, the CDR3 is TGTGCCAGCAGCTTACCTCCTCAGGGGGCAGTGGGGACTGAAGCTTTCTTT. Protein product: CASSLPPQGAVGTEAFF.